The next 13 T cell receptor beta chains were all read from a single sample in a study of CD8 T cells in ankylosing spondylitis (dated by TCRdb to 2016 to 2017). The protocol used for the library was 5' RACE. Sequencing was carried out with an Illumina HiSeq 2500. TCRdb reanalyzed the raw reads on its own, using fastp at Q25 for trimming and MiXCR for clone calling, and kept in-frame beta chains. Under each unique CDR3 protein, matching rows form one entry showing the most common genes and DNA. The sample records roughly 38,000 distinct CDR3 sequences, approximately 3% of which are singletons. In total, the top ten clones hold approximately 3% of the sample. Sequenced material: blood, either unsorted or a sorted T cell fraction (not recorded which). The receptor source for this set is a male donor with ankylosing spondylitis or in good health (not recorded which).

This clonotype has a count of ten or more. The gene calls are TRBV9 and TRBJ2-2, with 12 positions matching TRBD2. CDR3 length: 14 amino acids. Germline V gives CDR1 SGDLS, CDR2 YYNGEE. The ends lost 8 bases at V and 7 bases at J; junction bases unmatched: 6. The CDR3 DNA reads TGTGCCAGTTCGGGACTAGCGGGCTTCGGGGAGCTGTTTTTT. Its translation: CASSGLAGFGELFF.

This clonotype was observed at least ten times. The CDR3 DNA reads TGTGCCAGCAGCGTAGACCCTAGCGGGGGGGTGACAGATACGCAGTATTTT. Encoded protein: CASSVDPSGGVTDTQYF. This rearrangement joins TRBV9 to TRBJ2-3; 12 bases are a match to TRBD2. V gave up 0 bases and J gave up 3 bases; unmatched junction bases: 5. The CDR3 is made up of 17 amino acids. CDR1 and CDR2 (germline): SGDLS, YYNGEE.

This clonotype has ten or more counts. Written as DNA, the CDR3 is TGTGCCAGCAGGGCCTACGAGCAGTACGTC. It is translated as CASRAYEQYV. V gene TRBV27 combines with J gene TRBJ2-7; D call uncertain. Per germline, CDR1 MNHEY and CDR2 SMNVEV (reference sequence). The CDR3 loop spans 10 amino acids. Trimming left V 6 bases short and J 2 bases short, with 2 bases between.

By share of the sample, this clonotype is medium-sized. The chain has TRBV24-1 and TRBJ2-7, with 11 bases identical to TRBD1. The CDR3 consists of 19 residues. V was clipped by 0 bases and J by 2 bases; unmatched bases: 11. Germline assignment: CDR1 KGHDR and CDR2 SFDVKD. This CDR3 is CATSDLCARGDRGAYEQYV. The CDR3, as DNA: TGTGCCACCAGTGATTTGTGCGCCCGGGGGGACAGGGGGGCCTACGAGCAGTACGTC.

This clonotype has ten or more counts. The CDR3 region is CASSVGWGTDTQYF. CDR3 DNA sequence: TGTGCCAGCAGCGTAGGGTGGGGTACAGATACGCAGTATTTT. The rearrangement joins TRBV9 to TRBJ2-3; D remains unclear. The CDR3 extends over 14 amino acids. Germline V gene lookup returns CDR1 SGDLS and CDR2 YYNGEE. Trimming cost V 0 bases and J 3 bases, with 8 bases left between them.

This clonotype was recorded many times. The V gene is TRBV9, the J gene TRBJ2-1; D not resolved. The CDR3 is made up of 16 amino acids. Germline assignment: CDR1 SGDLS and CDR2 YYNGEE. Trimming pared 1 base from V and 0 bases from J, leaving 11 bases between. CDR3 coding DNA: TGTGCCAGCAGCGTATTTTCCCAGAGCTCCTACAATGAGCAGTTCTTC. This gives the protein CASSVFSQSSYNEQFF.

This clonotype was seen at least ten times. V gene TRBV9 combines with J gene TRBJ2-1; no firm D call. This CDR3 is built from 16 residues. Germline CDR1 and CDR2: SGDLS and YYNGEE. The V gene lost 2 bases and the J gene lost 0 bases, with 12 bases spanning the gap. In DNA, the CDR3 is TGTGCCAGCAGCGTGGGTCACCGGAGCTCCTACAATGAGCAGTTCTTC. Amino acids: CASSVGHRSSYNEQFF.

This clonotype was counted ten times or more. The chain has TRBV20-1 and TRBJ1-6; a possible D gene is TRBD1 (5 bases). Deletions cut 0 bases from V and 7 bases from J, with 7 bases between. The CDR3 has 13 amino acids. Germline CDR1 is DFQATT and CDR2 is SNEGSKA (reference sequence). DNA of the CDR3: TGCAGTGCTAGAGACAGGGTAAATTCACCCCTCCACTTT. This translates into CSARDRVNSPLHF.

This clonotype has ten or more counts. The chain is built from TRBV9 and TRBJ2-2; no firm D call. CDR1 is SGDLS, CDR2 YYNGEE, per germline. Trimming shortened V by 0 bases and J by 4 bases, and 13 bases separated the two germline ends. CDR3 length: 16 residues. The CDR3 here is CASSVVALGSTGELFF. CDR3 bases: TGTGCCAGCAGCGTAGTGGCCCTGGGGTCCACCGGGGAGCTGTTTTTT. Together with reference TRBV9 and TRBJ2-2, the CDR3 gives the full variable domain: DSGVTQTPKHLITATGQRVTLRCSPRSGDLSVYWYQQSLDQGLQFLIQYYNGEERAKGNILERFSAQQFPDLHSELNLSSLELGDSALYFCASSVVALGSTGELFFGEGSRLTVL.

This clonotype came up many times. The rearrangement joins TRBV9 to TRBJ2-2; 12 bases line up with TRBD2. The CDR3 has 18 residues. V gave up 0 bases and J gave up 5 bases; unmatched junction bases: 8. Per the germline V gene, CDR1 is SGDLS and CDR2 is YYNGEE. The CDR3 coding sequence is TGTGCCAGCAGCGTAGGAGGACTAGCGGGGCCCGGGACCGGGGAGCTGTTTTTT. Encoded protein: CASSVGGLAGPGTGELFF. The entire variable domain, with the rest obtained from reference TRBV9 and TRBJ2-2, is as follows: DSGVTQTPKHLITATGQRVTLRCSPRSGDLSVYWYQQSLDQGLQFLIQYYNGEERAKGNILERFSAQQFPDLHSELNLSSLELGDSALYFCASSVGGLAGPGTGELFFGEGSRLTVL.

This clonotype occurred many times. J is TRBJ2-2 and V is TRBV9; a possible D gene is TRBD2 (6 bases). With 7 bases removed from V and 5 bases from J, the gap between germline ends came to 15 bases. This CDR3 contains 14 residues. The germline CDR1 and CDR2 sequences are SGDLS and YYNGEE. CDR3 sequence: CASDRTGETGELFF. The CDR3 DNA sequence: TGTGCCAGCGATAGAACGGGGGAGACCGGGGAGCTGTTTTTT.

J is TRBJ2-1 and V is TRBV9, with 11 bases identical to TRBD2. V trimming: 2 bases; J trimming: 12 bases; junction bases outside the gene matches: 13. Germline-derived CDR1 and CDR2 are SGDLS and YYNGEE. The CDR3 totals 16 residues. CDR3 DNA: TGTGCCAGCAGCGTTAGCGGGGGACTAGCGGCTTTAGGGCAGTTCTTC. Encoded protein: CASSVSGGLAALGQFF.

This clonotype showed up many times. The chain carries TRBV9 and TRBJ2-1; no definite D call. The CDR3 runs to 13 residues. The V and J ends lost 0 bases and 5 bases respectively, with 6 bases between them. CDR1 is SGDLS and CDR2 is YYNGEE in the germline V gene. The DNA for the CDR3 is TGTGCCAGCAGCGTAGGGCTAGACAATGAGCAGTTCTTC. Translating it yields CASSVGLDNEQFF.